This T cell receptor (beta chain) appears in the sequencing data of a study of cytomegalovirus exposure and HLA in healthy donors. With 60 Vbeta and 13 Jbeta primers, the PCR was carried out. Here immunoSEQ multiplex PCR was the method, and the copy in TCRdb shows in-frame clones only, minus some. Among some 110,000 clones listed, about 70% were seen once. The trim removed 2 bases at V and 3 bases at J, leaving 13 bases unmatched. Germline CDR1 GTSNPN, CDR2 SVGIG (reference sequence). The CDR3 extends over 17 amino acids. This clone turned up a few times. This chain connects TRBV30 to TRBJ1-2, with TRBD1 matching 9 bases. The origin of this receptor is a man under 40 in good health and CMV-seropositive. The sequenced material came from PBMCs. DNA of the CDR3: TGTGCCTGGAGTCTCGCCCGGAACAGGGGGCGATACTATGGCTACACCTTC. Its translation is CAWSLARNRGRYYGYTF.